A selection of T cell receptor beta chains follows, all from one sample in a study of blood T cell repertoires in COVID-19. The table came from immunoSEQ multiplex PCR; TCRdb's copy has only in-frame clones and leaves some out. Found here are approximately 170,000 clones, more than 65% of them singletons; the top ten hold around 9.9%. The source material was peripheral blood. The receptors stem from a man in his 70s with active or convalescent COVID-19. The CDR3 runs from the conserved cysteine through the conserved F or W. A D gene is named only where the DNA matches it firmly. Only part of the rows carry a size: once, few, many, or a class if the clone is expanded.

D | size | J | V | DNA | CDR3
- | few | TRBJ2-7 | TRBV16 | TGTGCCAGCAGCCAATTTAGGATGGACACGGGTTACGAGCAGTACTTC | CASSQFRMDTGYEQYF
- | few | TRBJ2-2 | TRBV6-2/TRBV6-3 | TGTGCCAGCAGTCCACATACCGGGGAGCTGTTTTTT | CASSPHTGELFF
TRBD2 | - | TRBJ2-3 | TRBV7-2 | TGTGCCAGCAGCTTAGGAGCGGGAGGCGGAGATACGCAGTATTTT | CASSLGAGGGDTQYF
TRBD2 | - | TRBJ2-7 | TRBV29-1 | TGCAGCGGACGAACTAGCGGGAGGTCCTACGAGCAGTACTTC | CSGRTSGRSYEQYF
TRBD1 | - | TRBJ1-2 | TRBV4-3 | TGCGCCAGCAGCCTCCAGAGGGGGACAGGGCCTGGCTACACCTTC | CASSLQRGTGPGYTF
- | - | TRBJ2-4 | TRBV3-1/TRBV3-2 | TGTGCCAGCAGCCAAGCTCCCAAAAACATTCAGTACTTC | CASSQAPKNIQYF
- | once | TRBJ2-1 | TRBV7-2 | TGTGCCAGCAGCTCTTACGGTCGGTCCGACACCTTAGTCTTC | CASSSYGRSDTLVF
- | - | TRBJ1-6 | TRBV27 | TGTGCCAGCACTTGGAGCTCCTATAATTCACCCCTCCACTTT | CASTWSSYNSPLHF
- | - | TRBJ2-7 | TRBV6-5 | TGTGCCAGCAGCCCCGGGGGAAGCTCCTACGAGCAGTACTTC | CASSPGGSSYEQYF
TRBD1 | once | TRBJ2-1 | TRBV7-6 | TGTGCCAGCAGCTACCGGGACAGCCTCATACAGAGCTCCTACAATGAGCAGTTCTTC | CASSYRDSLIQSSYNEQFF
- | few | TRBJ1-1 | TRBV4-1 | TGCGCCAGCAGCCAAGAGGTGGGCAGGAACACTGAAGCTTTCTTT | CASSQEVGRNTEAFF
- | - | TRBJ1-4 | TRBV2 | TGTGCCAGCAACGTCAGGGGAAATGAAAAACTGTTTTTT | CASNVRGNEKLFF
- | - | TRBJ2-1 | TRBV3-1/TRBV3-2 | TGTGCCAGCAGCCAAGCCCGGCGCGGAGTGTGGACCAGGGAGTTCTTC | CASSQARRGVWTREFF
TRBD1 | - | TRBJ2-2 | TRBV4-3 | TGCGCCAGCAGCCAAGACCCCGGGACAGGGGTCACCGGGGAGCTGTTTTTT | CASSQDPGTGVTGELFF
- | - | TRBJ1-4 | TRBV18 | TGTGCCAGCTCACCACAGGGGAGGGGTGAAAAACTGTTTTTT | CASSPQGRGEKLFF
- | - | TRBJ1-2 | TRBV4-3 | TGCGCCAGCAGCCAAGAGCCGACAGGAGCTAACTATGGCTACACCTTC | CASSQEPTGANYGYTF
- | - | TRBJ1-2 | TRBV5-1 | TGCGCCAGCAGCATTACAGGTCTCTATGGCTACACCTTC | CASSITGLYGYTF
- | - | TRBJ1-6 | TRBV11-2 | TGTGCCAGCACCCTAGGGGCAGGGGATAATTCACCCCTCCACTTT | CASTLGAGDNSPLHF
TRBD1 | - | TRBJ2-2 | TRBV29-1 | TGCAGCGTTGAGAGACAGGGTGGCGCCGGGGAGCTGTTTTTT | CSVERQGGAGELFF
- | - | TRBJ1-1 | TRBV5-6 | TGTGCCAGCAGCTTGAAGGGCGACAGGACGAACACTGAAGCTTTCTTT | CASSLKGDRTNTEAFF
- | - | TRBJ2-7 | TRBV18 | TGTGCCAGCTCACCACCGACTAAGGACGAGCAGTACTTC | CASSPPTKDEQYF
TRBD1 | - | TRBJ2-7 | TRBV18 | TGTGCCAGCTCACGACAGGGGGCTATGGGGCAGTACTTC | CASSRQGAMGQYF
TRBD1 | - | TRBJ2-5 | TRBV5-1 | TGCGCCAGCAGCTTGGGGGACAGCCAAGAGACCCAGTACTTC | CASSLGDSQETQYF
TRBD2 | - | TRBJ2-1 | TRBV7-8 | TGTGCCAGCAGCTTAGGGACTAGCGGGATTTCGAACAATGAGCAGTTCTTC | CASSLGTSGISNNEQFF
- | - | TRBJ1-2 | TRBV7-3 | TGTGCCAGCAGCTTAACGGGCAACGATGGCTACACCTTC | CASSLTGNDGYTF
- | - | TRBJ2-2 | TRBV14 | TGTGCCAGCAGCCCAGACAGGCCGAACACCGGGGAGCTGTTTTTT | CASSPDRPNTGELFF
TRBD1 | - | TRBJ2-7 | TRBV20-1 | TGCAGTGCTAGTATTCCGGACAGGGGGCTTCAGCGTGAGCAGTACTTC | CSASIPDRGLQREQYF
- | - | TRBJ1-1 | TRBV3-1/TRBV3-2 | TGTGCCAGCAGCCGGGCCGTGGGAGGGAACACTGAAGCTTTCTTT | CASSRAVGGNTEAFF
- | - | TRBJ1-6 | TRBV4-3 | TGCGCCAGCAGCCAAGATCTCGGAGGGTTTAATAATTCACCCCTCCACTTT | CASSQDLGGFNNSPLHF
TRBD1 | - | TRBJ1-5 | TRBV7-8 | TGTGCCAGCAGCGCGACAGGGAATAGCAATCAGCCCCAGCATTTT | CASSATGNSNQPQHF
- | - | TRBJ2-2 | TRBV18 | TGTGCCGCGCAGTCGGGGAGCAACACCGGGGAGCTGTTTTTT | CAAQSGSNTGELFF
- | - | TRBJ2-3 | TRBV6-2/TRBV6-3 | TGTGCCAGCAGCGGCGGCACACCTAGGGATACGCAGTATTTT | CASSGGTPRDTQYF
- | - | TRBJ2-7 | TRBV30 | TGTGCCTGGGAGATCGCAGGGACTTACGAGCAGTACTTC | CAWEIAGTYEQYF
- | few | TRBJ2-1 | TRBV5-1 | TGCGCCAGCAGCCCTGGACTGGGAACCTACAATGAGCAGTTCTTC | CASSPGLGTYNEQFF
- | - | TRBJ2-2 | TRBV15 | TGTGCCACCAGCAGAGTGATTACAGGGTTCACGAACAAGCTGTTTTTT | CATSRVITGFTNKLFF
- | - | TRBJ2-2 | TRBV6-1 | TGTGCCAGCAGTGAACAGGGCGTTTCGAACACCGGGGAGCTGTTTTTT | CASSEQGVSNTGELFF
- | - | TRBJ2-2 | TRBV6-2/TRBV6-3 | TGTGCCAGCAGTTACGGTGGGGCTCAGGCCGGGGAGCTGTTTTTT | CASSYGGAQAGELFF
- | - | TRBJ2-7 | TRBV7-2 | TGTGCCAGCAGCTTAGAGGTGCAGGGGCCAGTCCCCGAGCAGTACTTC | CASSLEVQGPVPEQYF
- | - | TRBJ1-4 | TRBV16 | TGTGCCAGCAGCCAATCGAGTAATGAAAAACTGTTTTTT | CASSQSSNEKLFF
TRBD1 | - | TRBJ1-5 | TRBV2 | TGTGCCAGCGCCGGGACAGGGTTTCAGCCCCAGCATTTT | CASAGTGFQPQHF
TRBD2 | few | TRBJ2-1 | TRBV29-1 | TGCAGCGGGGGACTAGCGGGAGACAGTGAGCAGTTCTTC | CSGGLAGDSEQFF
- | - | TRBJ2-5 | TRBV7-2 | TGTGCCAGCAGCCCCCCCCGGGGGCAAGAGACCCAGTACTTC | CASSPPRGQETQYF
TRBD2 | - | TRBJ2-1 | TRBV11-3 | TGTGCCAGCAGCTTTAGCGGGAGGGCCCATGAGCAGTTCTTC | CASSFSGRAHEQFF